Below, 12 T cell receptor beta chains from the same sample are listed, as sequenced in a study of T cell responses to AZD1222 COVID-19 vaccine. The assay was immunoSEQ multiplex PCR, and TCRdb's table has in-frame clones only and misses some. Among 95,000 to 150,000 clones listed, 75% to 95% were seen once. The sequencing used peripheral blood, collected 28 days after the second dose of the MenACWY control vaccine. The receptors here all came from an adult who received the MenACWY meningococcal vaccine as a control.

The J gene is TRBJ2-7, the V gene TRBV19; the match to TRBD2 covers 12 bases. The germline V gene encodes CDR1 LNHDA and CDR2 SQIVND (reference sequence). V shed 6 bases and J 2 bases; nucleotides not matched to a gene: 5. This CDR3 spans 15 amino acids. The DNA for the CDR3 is TGTGCCAGTAGCCTCAGGACTAGCGGGACCTACGAGCAGTACTTC. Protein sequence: CASSLRTSGTYEQYF. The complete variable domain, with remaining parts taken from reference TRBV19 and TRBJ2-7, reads DGGITQSPKYLFRKEGQNVTLSCEQNLNHDAMYWYRQDPGQGLRLIYYSQIVNDFQKGDIAEGYSVSREKKESFPLTVTSAQKNPTAFYLCASSLRTSGTYEQYFGPGTRLTVT.

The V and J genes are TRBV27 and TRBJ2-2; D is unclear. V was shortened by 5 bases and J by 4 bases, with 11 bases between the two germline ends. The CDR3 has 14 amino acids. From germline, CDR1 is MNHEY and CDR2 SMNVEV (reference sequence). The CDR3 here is CASSPRRVTGELFF. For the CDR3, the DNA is TGTGCCAGCAGTCCCCGAAGGGTCACCGGGGAGCTGTTTTTT.

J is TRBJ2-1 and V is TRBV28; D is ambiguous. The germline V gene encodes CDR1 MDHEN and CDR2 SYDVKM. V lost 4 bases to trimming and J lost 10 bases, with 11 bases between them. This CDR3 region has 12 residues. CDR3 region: CASSSPPLEQFF. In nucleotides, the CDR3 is TGTGCCAGCAGTTCCCCTCCTCTCGAGCAGTTCTTC. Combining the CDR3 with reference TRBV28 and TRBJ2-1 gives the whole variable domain DVKVTQSSRYLVKRTGEKVFLECVQDMDHENMFWYRQDPGLGLRLIYFSYDVKMKEKGDIPEGYSVSREKKERFSLILESASTNQTSMYLCASSSPPLEQFFGPGTRLTVL.

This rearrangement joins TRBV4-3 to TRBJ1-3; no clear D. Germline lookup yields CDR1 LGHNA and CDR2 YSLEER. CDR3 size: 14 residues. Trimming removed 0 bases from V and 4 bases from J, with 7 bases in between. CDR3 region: CASSQDVVGNTIYF. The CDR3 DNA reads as TGCGCCAGCAGCCAAGATGTGGTAGGAAACACCATATATTTT.

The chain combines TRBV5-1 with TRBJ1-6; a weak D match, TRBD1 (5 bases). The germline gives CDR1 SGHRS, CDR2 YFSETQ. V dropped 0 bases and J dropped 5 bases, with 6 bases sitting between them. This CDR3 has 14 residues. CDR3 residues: CASSLEGNNSPLHF. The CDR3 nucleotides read TGCGCCAGCAGCTTGGAGGGGAATAATTCACCCCTCCACTTT. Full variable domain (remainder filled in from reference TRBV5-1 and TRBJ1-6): KAGVTQTPRYLIKTRGQQVTLSCSPISGHRSVSWYQQTPGQGLQFLFEYFSETQRNKGNFPGRFSGRQFSNSRSEMNVSTLELGDSALYLCASSLEGNNSPLHFGNGTRLTVT.

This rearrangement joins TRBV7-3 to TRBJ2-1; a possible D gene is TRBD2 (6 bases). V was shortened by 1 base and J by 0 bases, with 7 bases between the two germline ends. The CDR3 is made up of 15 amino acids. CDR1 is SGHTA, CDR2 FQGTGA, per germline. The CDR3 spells CASSLRGVSYNEQFF. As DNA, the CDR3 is TGTGCCAGCAGCTTAAGGGGGGTCTCCTACAATGAGCAGTTCTTC.

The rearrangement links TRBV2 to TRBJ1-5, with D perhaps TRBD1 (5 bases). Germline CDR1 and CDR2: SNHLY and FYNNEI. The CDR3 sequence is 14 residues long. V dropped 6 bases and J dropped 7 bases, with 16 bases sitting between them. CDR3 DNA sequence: TGTGCCAGCAGCAGGTCCGGGGGAGGACAGCCCCAGCATTTT. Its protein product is CASSRSGGGQPQHF.

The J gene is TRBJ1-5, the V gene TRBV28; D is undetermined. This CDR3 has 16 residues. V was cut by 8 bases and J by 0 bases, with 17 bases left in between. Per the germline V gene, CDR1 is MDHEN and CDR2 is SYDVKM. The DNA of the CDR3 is TGTGCCAGCCGCCCACGGGATTTTAATAGCAATCAGCCCCAGCATTTT. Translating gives CASRPRDFNSNQPQHF.

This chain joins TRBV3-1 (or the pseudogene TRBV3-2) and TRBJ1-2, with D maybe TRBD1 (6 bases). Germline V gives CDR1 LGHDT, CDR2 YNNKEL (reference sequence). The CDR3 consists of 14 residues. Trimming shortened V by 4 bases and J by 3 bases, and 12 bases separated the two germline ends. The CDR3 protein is CASSLGQSHYGYTF. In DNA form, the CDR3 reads TGTGCCAGCAGCCTTGGACAGTCGCACTATGGCTACACCTTC.

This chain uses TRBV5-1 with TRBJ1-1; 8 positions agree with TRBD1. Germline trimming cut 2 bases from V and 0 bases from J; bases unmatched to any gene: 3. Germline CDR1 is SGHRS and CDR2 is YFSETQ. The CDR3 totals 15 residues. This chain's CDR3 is CASSLMTGVNTEAFF. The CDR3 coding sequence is TGCGCCAGCAGCTTAATGACAGGGGTGAACACTGAAGCTTTCTTT.

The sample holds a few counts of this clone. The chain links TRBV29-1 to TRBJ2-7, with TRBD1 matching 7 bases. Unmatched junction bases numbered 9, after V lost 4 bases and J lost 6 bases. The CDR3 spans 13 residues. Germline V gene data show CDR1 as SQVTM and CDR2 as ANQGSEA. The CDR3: CSVGPGEGAEQYF. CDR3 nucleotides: TGCAGCGTTGGGCCTGGAGAGGGGGCCGAGCAGTACTTC.

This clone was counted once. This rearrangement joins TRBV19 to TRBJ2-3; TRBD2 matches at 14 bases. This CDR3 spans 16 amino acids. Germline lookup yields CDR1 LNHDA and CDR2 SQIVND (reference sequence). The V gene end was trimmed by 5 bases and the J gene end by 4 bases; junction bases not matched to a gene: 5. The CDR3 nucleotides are TGTGCCAGTAGTCACGGACTAGCGGGGGGTGCAGATACGCAGTATTTT. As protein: CASSHGLAGGADTQYF.